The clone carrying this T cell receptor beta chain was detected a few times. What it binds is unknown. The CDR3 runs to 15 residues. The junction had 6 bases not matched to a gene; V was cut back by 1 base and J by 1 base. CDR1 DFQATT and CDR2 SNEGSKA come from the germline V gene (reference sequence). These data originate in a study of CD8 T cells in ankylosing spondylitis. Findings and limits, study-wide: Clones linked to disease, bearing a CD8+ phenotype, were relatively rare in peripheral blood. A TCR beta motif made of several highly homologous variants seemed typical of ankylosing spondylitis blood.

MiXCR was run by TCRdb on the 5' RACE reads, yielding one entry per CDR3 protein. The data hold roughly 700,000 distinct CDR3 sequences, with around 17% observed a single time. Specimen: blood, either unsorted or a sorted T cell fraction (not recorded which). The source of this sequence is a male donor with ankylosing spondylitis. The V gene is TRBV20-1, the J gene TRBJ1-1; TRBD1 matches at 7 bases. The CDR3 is CSARGWSGGNTEAFF. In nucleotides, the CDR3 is TGCAGTGCTAGAGGGTGGTCAGGGGGGAACACTGAAGCTTTCTTT.